This T cell receptor (beta chain) stems from a study of response to subunit inactivated influenza vaccine. TCRdb itself ran the RT-PCR reads through MiXCR, one entry per CDR3 protein. Among around 500,000 distinct CDR3 sequences listed, about a tenth were seen once. This clonotype was seen a few times. Deletions cut 5 bases from V and 4 bases from J, with 13 bases between. Germline V gene data show CDR1 as SGHVS and CDR2 as FQNEAQ. The CDR3 totals 14 residues. The specimen comprised PBMCs from blood, sampled about 6 weeks after vaccination. The sequence was collected from a man aged 45-60 years who received an inactivated influenza vaccine. The genes are TRBV7-8 and TRBJ2-3; D is unresolved. Written as DNA, the CDR3 is TGTGCCAGCAGCCCTCTTGGAGTTTCAGATACGCAGTATTTT. Protein: CASSPLGVSDTQYF.